The sample holds a few counts of the clone carrying this TCR beta chain. Antigen unknown. MiXCR, run by TCRdb on the RT-PCR reads, gives a single entry per CDR3 protein. The table shows approximately 730,000 distinct CDR3 sequences, with approximately 15% occurring only once. V shed 4 bases, J shed 0 bases, and the junction held 6 bases outside the gene matches. The CDR3 has 15 residues. CDR1 and CDR2 (germline): PRHDT, FYEKMQ (reference sequence). The sample comes from a study of response to subunit inactivated influenza vaccine. Study results and limitations: The authors suggested that every seasonal influenza vaccination recruits few new T cells.

The chain recombines TRBV13 with TRBJ2-7, with 7 bases matching TRBD1. The clonotype was recovered from a man in his fifties or sixties who received an inactivated influenza vaccine. The starting material was PBMCs from blood, obtained less than 15 days before vaccination. As DNA, the CDR3 is TGTGCCAGCAGCTGGCGAGGGGGCCCCTCCTACGAGCAGTACTTC. Protein: CASSWRGGPSYEQYF.